These 18 T cell receptor beta chains originate from one sample sequenced in a study of shared T cell receptors in the human thymus. Clones were read by immunoSEQ multiplex PCR, and TCRdb kept only the in-frame ones, dropping some. Of approximately 760,000 clones detected, 80% to 90% appear once; the ten largest clones hold 0.0095% to 0.011%. The same sample was also used in a study of human thymus T cells.

The sequencing sample was made of thymocytes. The receptors here all came from a girl less than two years old with a congenital heart defect.

This clone was found a few times. The CDR3 bases are TGCGCCAGCAGTTTTTTACAGGGGGCCGATGAAGCTTTCTTT. This codes for CASSFLQGADEAFF. The chain uses TRBV5-1 and TRBJ1-1, with TRBD1 identical over 9 bases. V lost 5 bases to trimming and J lost 7 bases; unmatched junction nucleotides: 9. CDR1 SGHRS and CDR2 YFSETQ come from the germline V gene. The CDR3 has 14 residues.

The genes are TRBV5-4 and TRBJ2-3, with 7 positions matching TRBD1. Trimming at V came to 6 bases and at J to 5 bases, leaving 18 bases not matched to a gene. The V gene's germline CDR1 is SGHNT and CDR2 YYREEE (reference sequence). This CDR3 has 17 residues. The CDR3 coding sequence is TGTGCCAGCAACCCTGATAAGTTTGAGGGGGCTAGAGATACGCAGTATTTT. Its translation: CASNPDKFEGARDTQYF.

This sequence joins TRBV6-1 and TRBJ1-6; D possibly corresponds to TRBD1 (5 bases). The V gene lost 3 bases and the J gene lost 7 bases, with 7 bases spanning the gap. Germline lookup yields CDR1 MNHNS and CDR2 SASEGT. The CDR3 is made up of 13 amino acids. CDR3 coding DNA: TGTGCCAGCAGTGAGGGGCGAAATTCACCCCTCCACTTT. Residues: CASSEGRNSPLHF.

This chain joins TRBV5-5 and TRBJ1-2, with 10 bases lining up with TRBD1. V lost 4 bases and J lost 4; bases outside the gene matches: 7. The CDR3 covers 15 residues. Germline values: CDR1 SGHKS, CDR2 YYEKEE (reference sequence). The CDR3 here is CASSLRRTGGYGYTF. CDR3 DNA sequence: TGTGCCAGCAGCCTACGACGGACAGGGGGCTATGGCTACACCTTC.

V usage is TRBV6-1 and J usage is TRBJ1-1, with a tentative D call TRBD1 (6 bases). This CDR3 spans 15 amino acids. CDR1 is MNHNS and CDR2 is SASEGT in the germline V gene. The V end lost 9 bases, the J end lost 0 bases, and 17 bases lay between the germline ends. The CDR3 loop reads CASYRVVRVNTEAFF. In DNA form, the CDR3 reads TGTGCCAGTTACAGGGTCGTGAGGGTGAACACTGAAGCTTTCTTT.

This clone came up a few times. The chain uses TRBV18 and TRBJ2-7, with 9 bases identical to TRBD1. In germline, CDR1 is KGHSH, CDR2 LQKENI. The trim removed 3 bases at V and 5 bases at J, leaving 14 bases unmatched. This CDR3 is 17 amino acids long. The CDR3 sequence: CASSPNRDREYSHEQYF. CDR3 coding DNA: TGTGCCAGCTCACCTAACCGGGACAGGGAATATTCGCACGAGCAGTACTTC.

The rearrangement links TRBV5-1 to TRBJ2-2, with TRBD1 matching 11 bases. The V segment lost 3 bases and the J segment 4 bases; nucleotides outside the gene matches: 8. CDR1 is SGHRS, CDR2 YFSETQ, per germline. This CDR3 is built from 17 residues. The CDR3, as DNA: TGCGCCAGCAGCTGCCGGGACAGGGGGACCTTCACCGGGGAGCTGTTTTTT. Translation: CASSCRDRGTFTGELFF.

The rearrangement links TRBV14 to TRBJ1-1; TRBD1 matches at 7 bases. Trimming at V came to 4 bases and at J to 3 bases, leaving 5 bases not matched to a gene. Germline-derived CDR1 and CDR2 are SGHDN and FVKESK. The CDR3 contains 14 residues. CDR3 bases: TGTGCCAGCAGCCGAGGGGGCTGGGACACTGAAGCTTTCTTT. This codes for CASSRGGWDTEAFF.

This clone appeared a single time. The chain joins TRBV6-1 to TRBJ1-5; perhaps TRBD1 as D (5 bases). The germline V gene encodes CDR1 MNHNS and CDR2 SASEGT. The CDR3 loop spans 13 amino acids. Trimming left V 6 bases short and J 3 bases short, with 9 bases between. Here the CDR3 reads CASRPTVNQPQHF. The CDR3 DNA reads TGTGCCAGCAGGCCGACAGTCAATCAGCCCCAGCATTTT.

A word on this clone: Compared with germline, one end of the junction differs, possibly owing to a read error. V gene TRBV7-2 combines with J gene TRBJ1-3, with 10 bases matching TRBD1. The CDR3 covers 14 residues. The germline V gene encodes CDR1 SGHTA and CDR2 FQGNSA. The CDR3 DNA sequence: TGTGCCAGCAGCTTAGCGCTATTAATCGGACAGGGGGATTTT. It encodes CASSLALLIGQGDF. The variable domain in full, with the rest retrieved from reference TRBV7-2 and TRBJ1-3, is GAGVSQSPSNKVTEKGKDVELRCDPISGHTALYWYRQSLGQGLEFLIYFQGNSAPDKSGLPSDRFSAERTGGSVSTLTIQRTQQEDSAVYLCASSLALLIGQGDFGEGSWLTVV.

CDR3 in amino acids: CASSPQHESRGPQETQYF. The CDR3 nucleotides are TGTGCCAGCAGTCCCCAACACGAAAGTAGGGGCCCCCAAGAGACCCAGTACTTC. The chain employs TRBV28 and TRBJ2-5; TRBD1 might be the D (5 bases). Trimming removed 5 bases at V and 1 base at J, with 23 bases between. Germline CDR1 MDHEN, CDR2 SYDVKM. The CDR3 is 18 amino acids.

The rearrangement links TRBV4-1 to TRBJ1-5; 8 nucleotides match TRBD1. Germline CDR1 and CDR2: MGHRA and YSYEKL. Trimming cost V 1 base and J 5 bases; bases outside gene matches: 4. This CDR3 region has 15 residues. The CDR3 reads CASSQANRGYQPQHF. Here the CDR3 DNA reads TGCGCCAGCAGCCAAGCCAACAGGGGGTATCAGCCCCAGCATTTT.

This clone was observed once. The germline gene is not matched at one end of the junction; a read error may be the cause. The gene calls are TRBV28 and TRBJ1-2; D perhaps matches TRBD1 (6 bases). The CDR3 consists of 14 residues. From germline, CDR1 is MDHEN and CDR2 SYDVKM. The CDR3 DNA reads TGTGCCAGCCGTTTCCAGGACAGTAGCTATGGCTACACCTTC. Amino acid sequence: CASRFQDSSYGYTF.

The gene calls are TRBV6-1 and TRBJ1-2, with no clear D. V lost 3 bases, J lost 5 bases, and 7 bases lay in between. Germline values: CDR1 MNHNS, CDR2 SASEGT. The CDR3 extends over 12 amino acids. The CDR3, as DNA: TGTGCCAGCAGTGAGTCCGGGTATGGCTACACCTTC. This codes for CASSESGYGYTF.

This clone is a singleton in its sample. V and J are TRBV4-1 and TRBJ2-3, with 11 bases lining up with TRBD2. Per germline, CDR1 MGHRA and CDR2 YSYEKL. The trim removed 2 bases at V and 1 base at J, leaving 17 bases unmatched. The CDR3 totals 21 residues. CDR3 coding DNA: TGCGCCAGCAGCCAATCGAGGGGGGGAACTAGCGGGGGCAGGGGCACAGATACGCAGTATTTT. Translating it yields CASSQSRGGTSGGRGTDTQYF.

V usage is TRBV18 and J usage is TRBJ2-3; TRBD1 matches at 8 bases. V dropped 10 bases and J dropped 2; count of bases not matched to a gene: 11. Germline V gives CDR1 KGHSH, CDR2 LQKENI. This CDR3 contains 15 residues. CDR3 residues: CATTGGHKNTDTQYF. DNA for the CDR3: TGTGCCACCACAGGGGGGCACAAAAACACAGATACGCAGTATTTT.

The chain joins TRBV19 to TRBJ1-6; no definite D call. Trimming shortened V by 7 bases and J by 9 bases, and 25 bases separated the two germline ends. The V gene's germline CDR1 is LNHDA and CDR2 SQIVND (reference sequence). The CDR3 runs to 17 residues. The CDR3 sequence: CASNLVHGDGSRSPLHF. The CDR3 DNA is TGTGCCAGTAATCTCGTACATGGAGACGGGTCCCGTTCACCCCTCCACTTT.

This chain connects TRBV18 to TRBJ1-5, with D possibly being TRBD1 (5 bases). The V end lost 3 bases, the J end lost 7 bases, and 16 bases lay between the germline ends. Germline CDR1 KGHSH, CDR2 LQKENI. The CDR3 is 15 residues long. This CDR3 reads CASSPLDKGLQPQHF. In DNA form, the CDR3 reads TGTGCCAGCTCACCCCTGGACAAGGGACTCCAGCCCCAGCATTTT.